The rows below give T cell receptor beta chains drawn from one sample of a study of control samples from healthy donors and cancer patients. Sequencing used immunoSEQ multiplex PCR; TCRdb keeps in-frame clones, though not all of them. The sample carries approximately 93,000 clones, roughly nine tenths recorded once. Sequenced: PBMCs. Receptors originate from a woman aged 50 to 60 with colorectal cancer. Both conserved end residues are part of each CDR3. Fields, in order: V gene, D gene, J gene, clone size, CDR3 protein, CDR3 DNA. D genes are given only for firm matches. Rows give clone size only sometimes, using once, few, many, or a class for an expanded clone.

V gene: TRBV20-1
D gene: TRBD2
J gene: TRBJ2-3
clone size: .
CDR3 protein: CSASSGGGTDTQYF
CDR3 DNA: TGCAGTGCTAGTAGCGGGGGTGGGACAGATACGCAGTATTTT

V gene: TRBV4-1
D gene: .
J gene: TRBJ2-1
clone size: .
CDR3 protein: CASSQAAGVNEQFF
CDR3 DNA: TGCGCCAGCAGCCAAGCCGCCGGGGTCAATGAGCAGTTCTTC

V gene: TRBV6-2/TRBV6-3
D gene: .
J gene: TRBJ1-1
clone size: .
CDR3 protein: CASSYSSGWAFGDTEAFF
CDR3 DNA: TGTGCCAGCAGTTACTCGTCAGGGTGGGCCTTCGGGGACACTGAAGCTTTCTTT

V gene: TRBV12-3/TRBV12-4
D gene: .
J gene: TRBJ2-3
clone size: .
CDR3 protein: CASRPSGSDTQYF
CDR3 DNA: TGTGCCAGCAGGCCGTCGGGGTCCGATACGCAGTATTTT

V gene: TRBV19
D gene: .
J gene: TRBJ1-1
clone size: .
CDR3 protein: CASRQGLYTEAFF
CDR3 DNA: TGTGCCAGTAGGCAGGGTTTGTACACTGAAGCTTTCTTT

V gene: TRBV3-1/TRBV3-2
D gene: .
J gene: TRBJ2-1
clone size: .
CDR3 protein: CASSQDFALRPEQFF
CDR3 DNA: TGTGCCAGCAGCCAAGATTTTGCCCTCAGGCCTGAGCAGTTCTTC

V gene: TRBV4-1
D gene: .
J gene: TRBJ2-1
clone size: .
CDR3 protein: CASSWENNEQFF
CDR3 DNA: TGCGCCAGCAGCTGGGAGAACAATGAGCAGTTCTTC

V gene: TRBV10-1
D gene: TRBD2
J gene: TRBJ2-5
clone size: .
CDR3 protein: CASSESGSSGGQETQYF
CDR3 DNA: TGCGCCAGCAGTGAGTCGGGGTCTAGCGGGGGCCAAGAGACCCAGTACTTC

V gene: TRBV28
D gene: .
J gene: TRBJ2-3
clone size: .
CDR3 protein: CASSSGTLISTDTQYF
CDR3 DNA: TGTGCCAGCAGCTCCGGGACTCTCATTAGCACAGATACGCAGTATTTT

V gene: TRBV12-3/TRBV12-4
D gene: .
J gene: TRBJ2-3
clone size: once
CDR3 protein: CASNPGRGHTQYF
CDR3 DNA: TGTGCCAGCAACCCTGGAAGGGGTCATACGCAGTATTTT

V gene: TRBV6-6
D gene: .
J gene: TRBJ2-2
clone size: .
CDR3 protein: CASSPPVLGLTNTGELFF
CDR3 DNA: TGTGCCAGCAGTCCCCCCGTTTTAGGACTCACAAACACCGGGGAGCTGTTTTTT

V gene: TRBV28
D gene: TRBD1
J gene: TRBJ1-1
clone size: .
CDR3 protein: CASSSGQGDTEAFF
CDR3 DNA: TGTGCCAGCAGTTCTGGACAGGGGGACACTGAAGCTTTCTTT

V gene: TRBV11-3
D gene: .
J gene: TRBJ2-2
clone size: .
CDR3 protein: CASSLGYLTGELFF
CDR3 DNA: TGTGCCAGCAGCTTAGGCTACCTCACCGGGGAGCTGTTTTTT

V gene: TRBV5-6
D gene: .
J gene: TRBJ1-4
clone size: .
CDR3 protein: CASSLGITNEKLFF
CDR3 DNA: TGTGCCAGCAGCCTGGGGATAACTAATGAAAAACTGTTTTTT

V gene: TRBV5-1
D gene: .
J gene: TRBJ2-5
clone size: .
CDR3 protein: CASSFTGTAQETQYF
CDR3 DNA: TGCGCCAGCAGCTTCACAGGGACTGCTCAAGAGACCCAGTACTTC

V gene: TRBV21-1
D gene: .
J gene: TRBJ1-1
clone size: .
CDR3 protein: CASSNWDRNTEAFF
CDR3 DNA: TGTGCCAGCAGCAACTGGGACAGGAACACTGAAGCTTTCTTT

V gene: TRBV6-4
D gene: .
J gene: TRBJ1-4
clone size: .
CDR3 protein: CASRGRQWNEKLFF
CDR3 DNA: TGTGCCAGCAGAGGGCGACAGTGGAATGAAAAACTGTTTTTT

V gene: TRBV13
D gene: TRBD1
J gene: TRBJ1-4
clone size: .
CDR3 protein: CASTVDRDRRKLFF
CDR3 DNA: TGTGCCAGCACCGTTGACAGGGATCGGAGAAAACTGTTTTTT

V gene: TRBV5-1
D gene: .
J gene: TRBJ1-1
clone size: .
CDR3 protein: CASSSQGGVEAFF
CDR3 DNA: TGCGCCAGCAGCTCACAGGGAGGTGTTGAAGCTTTCTTT

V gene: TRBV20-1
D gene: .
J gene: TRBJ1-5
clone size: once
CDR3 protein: CSASPRVGQAGNQPQHF
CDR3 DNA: TGCAGTGCTAGTCCCAGGGTAGGCCAGGCGGGCAATCAGCCCCAGCATTTT

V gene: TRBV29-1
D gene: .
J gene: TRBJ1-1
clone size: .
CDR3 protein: CSVKGRARDTEAFF
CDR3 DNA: TGCAGCGTTAAGGGGAGGGCGAGGGACACTGAAGCTTTCTTT

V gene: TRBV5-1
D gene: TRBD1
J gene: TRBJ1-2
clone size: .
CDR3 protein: CASSPPDREHGYTF
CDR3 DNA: TGCGCCAGCAGCCCCCCCGACAGGGAGCATGGCTACACCTTC

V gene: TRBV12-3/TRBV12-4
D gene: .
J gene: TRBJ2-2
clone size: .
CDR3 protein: CASMRAGTGELFF
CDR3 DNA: TGTGCCAGCATGCGGGCGGGCACCGGGGAGCTGTTTTTT

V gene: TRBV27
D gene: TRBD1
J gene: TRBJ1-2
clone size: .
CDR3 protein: CASSLFRGQAYGYTF
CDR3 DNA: TGTGCCAGCAGTTTATTCAGAGGACAGGCCTATGGCTACACCTTC

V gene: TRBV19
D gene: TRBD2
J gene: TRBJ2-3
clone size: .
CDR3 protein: CASSIVAGKSDTQYF
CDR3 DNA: TGTGCCAGTAGTATTGTAGCGGGGAAATCAGATACGCAGTATTTT

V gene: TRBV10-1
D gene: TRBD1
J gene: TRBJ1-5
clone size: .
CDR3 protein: CASRKTGGRNQPQHF
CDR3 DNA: TGCGCCAGCAGGAAAACAGGGGGTCGAAATCAGCCCCAGCATTTT

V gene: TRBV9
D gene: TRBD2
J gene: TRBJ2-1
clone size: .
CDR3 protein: CASSVYSGGANEQFF
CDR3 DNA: TGTGCCAGCAGCGTCTATAGCGGGGGGGCGAATGAGCAGTTCTTC

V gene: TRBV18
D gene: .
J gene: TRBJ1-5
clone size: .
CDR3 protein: CASSTDNNQPQHF
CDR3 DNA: TGTGCCAGCTCAACCGATAACAATCAGCCCCAGCATTTT

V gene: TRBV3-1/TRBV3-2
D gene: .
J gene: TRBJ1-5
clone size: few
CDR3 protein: CASSQENQPQHF
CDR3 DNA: TGTGCCAGCAGCCAAGAGAATCAGCCCCAGCATTTT

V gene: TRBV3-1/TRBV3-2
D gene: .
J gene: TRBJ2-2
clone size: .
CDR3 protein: CASSQFRGNTGELFF
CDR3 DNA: TGTGCCAGCAGCCAATTCAGGGGAAACACCGGGGAGCTGTTTTTT

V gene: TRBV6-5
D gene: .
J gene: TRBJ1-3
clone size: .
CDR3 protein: CASSRGSRSGNTIYF
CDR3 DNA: TGTGCCAGCAGCCGAGGGAGTAGATCTGGAAACACCATATATTTT

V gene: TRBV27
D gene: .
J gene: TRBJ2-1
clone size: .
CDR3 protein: CASSFRGEAYNEQFF
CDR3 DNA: TGTGCCAGCAGTTTTAGGGGGGAAGCCTACAATGAGCAGTTCTTC

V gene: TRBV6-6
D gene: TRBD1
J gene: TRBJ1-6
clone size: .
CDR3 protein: CASSLLAMNRGRNIRSPLHF
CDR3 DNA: TGTGCCAGCAGCCTATTAGCGATGAACAGGGGACGGAATATACGGTCACCCCTCCACTTT

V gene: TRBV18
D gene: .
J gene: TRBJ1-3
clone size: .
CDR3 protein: CASSGSSGNTIYF
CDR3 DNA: TGTGCCAGCTCAGGCAGCTCTGGAAACACCATATATTTT

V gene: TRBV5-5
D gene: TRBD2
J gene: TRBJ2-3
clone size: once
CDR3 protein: CASSPSLAGGTDTQYF
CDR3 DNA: TGTGCCAGCAGCCCTTCCCTAGCGGGGGGCACAGATACGCAGTATTTT

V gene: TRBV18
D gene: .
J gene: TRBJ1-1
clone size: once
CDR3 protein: CASSPEGWGTEAFF
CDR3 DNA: TGTGCCAGCTCACCAGAGGGGTGGGGTACTGAAGCTTTCTTT

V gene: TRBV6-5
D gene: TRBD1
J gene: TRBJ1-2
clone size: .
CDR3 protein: CASSYSSGQGQWGYTF
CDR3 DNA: TGTGCCAGCAGTTACTCATCGGGACAGGGGCAGTGGGGCTACACCTTC

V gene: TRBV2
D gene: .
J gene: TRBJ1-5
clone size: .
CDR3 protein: CASRESPNQPQHF
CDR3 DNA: TGTGCCAGCAGGGAATCACCCAATCAGCCCCAGCATTTT

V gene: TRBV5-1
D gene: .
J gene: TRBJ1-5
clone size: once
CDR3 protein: CASSEGQSNQPQHF
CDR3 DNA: TGCGCCAGCAGCGAAGGACAGAGCAATCAGCCCCAGCATTTT

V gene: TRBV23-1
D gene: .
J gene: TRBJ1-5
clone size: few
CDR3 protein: CASSRNQNREGQPQHF
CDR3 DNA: TGCGCCAGCAGTCGCAACCAAAACAGGGAGGGTCAGCCCCAGCATTTT

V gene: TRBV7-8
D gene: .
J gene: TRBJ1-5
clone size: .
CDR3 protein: CASSLALGDTQPQHF
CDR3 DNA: TGTGCCAGCAGCTTAGCGTTAGGGGATACTCAGCCCCAGCATTTT

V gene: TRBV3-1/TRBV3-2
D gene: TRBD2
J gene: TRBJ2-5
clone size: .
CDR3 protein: CASSLRGSGAIQETQYF
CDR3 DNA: TGTGCCAGCAGCCTTCGGGGTAGCGGGGCGATCCAAGAGACCCAGTACTTC

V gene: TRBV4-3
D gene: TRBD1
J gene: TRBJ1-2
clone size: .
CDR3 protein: CASSPGQGIYGYTF
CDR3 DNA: TGCGCCAGCAGTCCGGGACAGGGCATCTATGGCTACACCTTC

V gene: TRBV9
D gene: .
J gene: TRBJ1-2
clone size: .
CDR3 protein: CASSVDTDHYGYTF
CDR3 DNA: TGTGCCAGCAGCGTAGATACGGATCACTATGGCTACACCTTC

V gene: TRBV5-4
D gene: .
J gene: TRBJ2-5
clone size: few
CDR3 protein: CASSRPEGKTQYF
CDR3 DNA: TGTGCCAGCAGCCGGCCAGAAGGGAAGACCCAGTACTTC

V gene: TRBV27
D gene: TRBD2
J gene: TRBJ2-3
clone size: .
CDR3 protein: CASSFGSGGVNTQYF
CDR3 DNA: TGTGCCAGCAGTTTCGGGAGCGGGGGGGTAAATACGCAGTATTTT

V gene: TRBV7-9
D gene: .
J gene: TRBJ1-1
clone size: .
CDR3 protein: CASSRTTGAEAFF
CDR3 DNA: TGTGCCAGCAGCCGAACGACAGGCGCTGAAGCTTTCTTT

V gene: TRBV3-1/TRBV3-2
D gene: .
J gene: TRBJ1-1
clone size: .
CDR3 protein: CASSQGTGEAFF
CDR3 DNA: TGTGCCAGCAGCCAAGGAACAGGAGAAGCTTTCTTT

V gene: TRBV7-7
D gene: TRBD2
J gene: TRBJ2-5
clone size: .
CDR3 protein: CASSQESGGETQYF
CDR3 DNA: TGTGCCAGCAGCCAAGAATCGGGAGGAGAGACCCAGTACTTC

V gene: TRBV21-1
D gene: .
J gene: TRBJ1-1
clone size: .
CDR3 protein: CANPRPGGTEAFF
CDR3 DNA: TGTGCCAACCCAAGACCAGGGGGGACTGAAGCTTTCTTT

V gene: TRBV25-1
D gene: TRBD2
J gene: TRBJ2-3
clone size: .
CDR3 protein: CASSASGGDTDTQYF
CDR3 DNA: TGTGCCAGCAGTGCTAGCGGGGGGGACACAGATACGCAGTATTTT

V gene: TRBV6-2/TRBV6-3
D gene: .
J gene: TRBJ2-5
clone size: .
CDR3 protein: CASSYRVIETQYF
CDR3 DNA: TGTGCCAGCAGTTACAGGGTGATCGAGACCCAGTACTTC

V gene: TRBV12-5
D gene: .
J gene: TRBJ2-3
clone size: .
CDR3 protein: CASGSGTLDTQYF
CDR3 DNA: TGTGCTAGTGGCTCCGGGACGTTAGATACGCAGTATTTT

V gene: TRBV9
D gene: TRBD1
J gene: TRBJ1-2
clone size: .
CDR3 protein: CASSVETGFWGYTF
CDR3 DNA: TGTGCCAGCAGCGTGGAGACAGGGTTTTGGGGCTACACCTTC

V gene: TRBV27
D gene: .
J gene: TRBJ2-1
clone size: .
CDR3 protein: CASSSPLGRAIEQFF
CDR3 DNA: TGTGCCAGCAGTTCCCCTCTGGGCAGGGCAATTGAGCAGTTCTTC

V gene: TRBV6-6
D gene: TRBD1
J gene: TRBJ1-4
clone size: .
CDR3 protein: CASSYPGTGGEKLFF
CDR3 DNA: TGTGCCAGCAGTTATCCTGGGACAGGGGGTGAAAAACTGTTTTTT

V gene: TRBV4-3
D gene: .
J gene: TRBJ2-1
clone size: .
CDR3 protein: CASSEAGLYNEQFF
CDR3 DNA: TGCGCCAGCAGTGAGGCGGGGCTATACAATGAGCAGTTCTTC

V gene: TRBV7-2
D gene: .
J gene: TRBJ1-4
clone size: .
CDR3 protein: CASSLEGKEGEKLFF
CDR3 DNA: TGTGCCAGCAGCTTAGAGGGGAAGGAAGGGGAAAAACTGTTTTTT

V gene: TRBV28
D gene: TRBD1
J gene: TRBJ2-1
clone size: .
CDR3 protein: CASSDRDRAINEQFF
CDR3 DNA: TGTGCCAGCAGTGACCGGGACAGGGCCATCAATGAGCAGTTCTTC

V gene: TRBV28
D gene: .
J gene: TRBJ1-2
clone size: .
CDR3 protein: CATFNRVNNYGYTF
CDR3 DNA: TGTGCCACTTTCAACAGGGTAAATAACTATGGCTACACCTTC